This entry lists 3 T cell receptor beta chains sequenced from one sample in a study of blood T cell repertoires in COVID-19. The repertoire was sequenced with immunoSEQ multiplex PCR; TCRdb's copy has only in-frame clones and lacks some. The data hold around 270,000 clones, with about 87% observed a single time. Sequencing was carried out using PBMCs or T cells enriched from blood (not recorded which). Receptors originate from a woman between 35 and 50 years old who had been exposed to COVID-19.

This clone was observed once. V is TRBV14 and J is TRBJ2-5, with 7 nucleotides matching TRBD1. V lost 3 bases, J lost 5 bases, and 9 bases stayed unmatched. The CDR3 is 15 residues long. Germline CDR1 reads SGHDN; CDR2 reads FVKESK. The CDR3 reads CASSQASTGVETQYF. Here the CDR3 DNA reads TGTGCCAGCAGCCAGGCTTCCACAGGGGTGGAGACCCAGTACTTC.

The chain is built from TRBV4-2 and TRBJ2-3, with TRBD2 matching 13 bases. CDR1 and CDR2 (germline): LGHNA, YNFKEQ. This CDR3 region has 18 residues. With V trimmed by 0 bases and J by 5 bases, 8 bases remained unmatched. The CDR3, as DNA: TGTGCCAGCAGCCAAGATTACACTAGCGGGGGGGCCGTAGATACGCAGTATTTT. Its protein is CASSQDYTSGGAVDTQYF.

The CDR3: CASSPRPPRNEKLFF. In DNA, the CDR3 is TGTGCCAGCAGTCCTAGACCGCCTCGAAATGAAAAACTGTTTTTT. This chain joins TRBV27 and TRBJ1-4; D unclear. CDR3 length equals 15 residues. The V gene lost 5 bases and the J gene lost 5 bases, with 15 bases spanning the gap. The germline V gene has CDR1 MNHEY and CDR2 SMNVEV (reference sequence).